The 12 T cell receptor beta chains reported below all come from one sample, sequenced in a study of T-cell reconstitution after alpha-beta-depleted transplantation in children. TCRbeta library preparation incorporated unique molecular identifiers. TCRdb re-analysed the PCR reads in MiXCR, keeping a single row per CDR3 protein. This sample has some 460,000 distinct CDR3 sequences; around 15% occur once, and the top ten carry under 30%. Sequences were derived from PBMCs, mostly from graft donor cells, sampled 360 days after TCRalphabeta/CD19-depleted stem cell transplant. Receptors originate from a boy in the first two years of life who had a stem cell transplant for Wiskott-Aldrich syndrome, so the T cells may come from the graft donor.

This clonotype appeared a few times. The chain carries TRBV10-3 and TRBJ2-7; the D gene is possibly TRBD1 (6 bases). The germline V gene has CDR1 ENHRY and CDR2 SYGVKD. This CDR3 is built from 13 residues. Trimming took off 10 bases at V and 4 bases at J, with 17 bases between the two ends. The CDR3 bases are TGTGCCACCGAGGCAGGGGCGAATTACGAGCAGTACTTC. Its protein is CATEAGANYEQYF.

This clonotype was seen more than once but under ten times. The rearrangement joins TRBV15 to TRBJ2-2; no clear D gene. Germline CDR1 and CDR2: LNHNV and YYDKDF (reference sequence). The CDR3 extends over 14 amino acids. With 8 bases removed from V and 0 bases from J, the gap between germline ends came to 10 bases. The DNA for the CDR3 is TGTGCCACCCGGACCCTGGCGAACACCGGGGAGCTGTTTTTT. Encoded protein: CATRTLANTGELFF. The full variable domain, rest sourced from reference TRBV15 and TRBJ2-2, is DAMVIQNPRYQVTQFGKPVTLSCSQTLNHNVMYWYQQKSSQAPKLLFHYYDKDFNNEADTPDNFQSRRPNTSFCFLDIRSPGLGDTAMYLCATRTLANTGELFFGEGSRLTVL.

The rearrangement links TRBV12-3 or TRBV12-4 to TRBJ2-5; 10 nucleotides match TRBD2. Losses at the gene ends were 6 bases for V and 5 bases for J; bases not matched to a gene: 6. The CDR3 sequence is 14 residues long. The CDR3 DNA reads TGTGCCAGCAGCCAACTAGCGGGAACGGAGACCCAGTACTTC. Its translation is CASSQLAGTETQYF.

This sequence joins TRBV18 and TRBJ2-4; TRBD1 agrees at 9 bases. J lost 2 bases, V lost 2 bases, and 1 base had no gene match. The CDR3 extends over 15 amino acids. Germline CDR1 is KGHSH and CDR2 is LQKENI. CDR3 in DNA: TGTGCCAGCTCACCAGGACAGGGGTCCAAAAACATTCAGTACTTC. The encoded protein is CASSPGQGSKNIQYF.

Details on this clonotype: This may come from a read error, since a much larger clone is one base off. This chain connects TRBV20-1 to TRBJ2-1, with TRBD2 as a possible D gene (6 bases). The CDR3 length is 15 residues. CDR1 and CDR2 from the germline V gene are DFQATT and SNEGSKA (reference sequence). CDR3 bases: TGCAGTGCTAGAGTAGGCGGGACCATCTACACTGAGCAGTTCTTC. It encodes CSARVGGTIYTEQFF.

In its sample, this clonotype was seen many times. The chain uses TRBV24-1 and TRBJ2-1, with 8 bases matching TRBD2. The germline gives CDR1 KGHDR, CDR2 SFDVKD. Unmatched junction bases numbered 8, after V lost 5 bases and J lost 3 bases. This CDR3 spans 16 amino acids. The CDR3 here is CATSGRGGGFYNEQFF. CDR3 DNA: TGTGCCACCAGTGGAAGGGGCGGGGGGTTCTACAATGAGCAGTTCTTC.

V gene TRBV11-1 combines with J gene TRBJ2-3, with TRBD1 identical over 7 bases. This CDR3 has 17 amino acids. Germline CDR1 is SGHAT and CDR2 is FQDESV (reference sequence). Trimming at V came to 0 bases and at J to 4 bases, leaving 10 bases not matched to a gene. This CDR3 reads CASSLARQGPSADTQYF. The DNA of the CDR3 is TGTGCCAGCAGCTTAGCACGACAGGGTCCCTCCGCAGATACGCAGTATTTT.

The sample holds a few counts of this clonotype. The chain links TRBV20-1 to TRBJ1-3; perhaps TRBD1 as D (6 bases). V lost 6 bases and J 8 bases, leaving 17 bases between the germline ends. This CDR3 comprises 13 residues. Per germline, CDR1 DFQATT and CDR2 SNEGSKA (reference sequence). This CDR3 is CSALQAGADTIYF. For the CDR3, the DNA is TGCAGTGCCTTACAGGCAGGGGCCGACACCATATATTTT.

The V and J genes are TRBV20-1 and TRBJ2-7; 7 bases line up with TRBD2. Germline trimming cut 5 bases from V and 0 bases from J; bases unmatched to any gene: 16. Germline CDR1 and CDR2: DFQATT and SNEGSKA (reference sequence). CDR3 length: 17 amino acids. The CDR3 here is CSALKVLAGPSSYEQYF. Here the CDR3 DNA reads TGCAGTGCTCTAAAGGTGTTAGCGGGCCCGAGCTCCTACGAGCAGTACTTC.

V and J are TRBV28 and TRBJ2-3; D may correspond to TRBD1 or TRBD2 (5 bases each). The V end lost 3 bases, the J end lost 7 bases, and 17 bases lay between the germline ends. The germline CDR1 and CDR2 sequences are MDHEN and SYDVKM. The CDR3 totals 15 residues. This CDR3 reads CASSFPGWGRYTQYF. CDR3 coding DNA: TGTGCCAGCAGTTTTCCAGGGTGGGGACGATATACGCAGTATTTT.

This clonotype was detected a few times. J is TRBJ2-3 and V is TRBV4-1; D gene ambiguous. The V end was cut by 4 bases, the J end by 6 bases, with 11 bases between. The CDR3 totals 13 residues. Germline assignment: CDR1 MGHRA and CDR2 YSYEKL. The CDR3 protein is CASSPPPRDTQYF. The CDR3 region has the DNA TGCGCCAGCAGCCCCCCACCGAGGGATACGCAGTATTTT.

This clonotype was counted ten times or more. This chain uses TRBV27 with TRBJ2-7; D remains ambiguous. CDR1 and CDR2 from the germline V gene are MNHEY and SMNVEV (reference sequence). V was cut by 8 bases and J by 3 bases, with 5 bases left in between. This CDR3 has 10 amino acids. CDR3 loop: CASGNYEQYF. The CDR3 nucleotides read TGTGCCAGCGGAAACTACGAGCAGTACTTC.